This TCR beta chain is from a study of siplizumab effects on memory and regulatory T cells. Broader study findings: The apparent diversity of naive T cells exceeded that of memory cells, and naive T cells seemed to make a major contribution to the alloresponse.

Points on this clone: What it binds is not known.

Per germline, CDR1 SGHRS and CDR2 YFSETQ. CDR3 length: 13 residues. Trimming took off 1 base at V and 3 bases at J, with 5 bases between the two ends. Assaying covered 75,000 to 100,000 TCR templates per sample. Profiled with immunoSEQ multiplex PCR; TCRdb holds only in-frame clones, not every one. The table shows more than 85,000 clones, with 85% to 90% occurring only once. The sequenced sample consisted of CD4+ T cells sorted from blood. This sequence joins TRBV5-1 and TRBJ1-3; D unresolved. The clonotype comes from a human donor in good health. The CDR3 DNA follows: TGCGCCAGCAGCTTGCCCAGTGGAAACACCATATATTTT. This gives the protein CASSLPSGNTIYF.